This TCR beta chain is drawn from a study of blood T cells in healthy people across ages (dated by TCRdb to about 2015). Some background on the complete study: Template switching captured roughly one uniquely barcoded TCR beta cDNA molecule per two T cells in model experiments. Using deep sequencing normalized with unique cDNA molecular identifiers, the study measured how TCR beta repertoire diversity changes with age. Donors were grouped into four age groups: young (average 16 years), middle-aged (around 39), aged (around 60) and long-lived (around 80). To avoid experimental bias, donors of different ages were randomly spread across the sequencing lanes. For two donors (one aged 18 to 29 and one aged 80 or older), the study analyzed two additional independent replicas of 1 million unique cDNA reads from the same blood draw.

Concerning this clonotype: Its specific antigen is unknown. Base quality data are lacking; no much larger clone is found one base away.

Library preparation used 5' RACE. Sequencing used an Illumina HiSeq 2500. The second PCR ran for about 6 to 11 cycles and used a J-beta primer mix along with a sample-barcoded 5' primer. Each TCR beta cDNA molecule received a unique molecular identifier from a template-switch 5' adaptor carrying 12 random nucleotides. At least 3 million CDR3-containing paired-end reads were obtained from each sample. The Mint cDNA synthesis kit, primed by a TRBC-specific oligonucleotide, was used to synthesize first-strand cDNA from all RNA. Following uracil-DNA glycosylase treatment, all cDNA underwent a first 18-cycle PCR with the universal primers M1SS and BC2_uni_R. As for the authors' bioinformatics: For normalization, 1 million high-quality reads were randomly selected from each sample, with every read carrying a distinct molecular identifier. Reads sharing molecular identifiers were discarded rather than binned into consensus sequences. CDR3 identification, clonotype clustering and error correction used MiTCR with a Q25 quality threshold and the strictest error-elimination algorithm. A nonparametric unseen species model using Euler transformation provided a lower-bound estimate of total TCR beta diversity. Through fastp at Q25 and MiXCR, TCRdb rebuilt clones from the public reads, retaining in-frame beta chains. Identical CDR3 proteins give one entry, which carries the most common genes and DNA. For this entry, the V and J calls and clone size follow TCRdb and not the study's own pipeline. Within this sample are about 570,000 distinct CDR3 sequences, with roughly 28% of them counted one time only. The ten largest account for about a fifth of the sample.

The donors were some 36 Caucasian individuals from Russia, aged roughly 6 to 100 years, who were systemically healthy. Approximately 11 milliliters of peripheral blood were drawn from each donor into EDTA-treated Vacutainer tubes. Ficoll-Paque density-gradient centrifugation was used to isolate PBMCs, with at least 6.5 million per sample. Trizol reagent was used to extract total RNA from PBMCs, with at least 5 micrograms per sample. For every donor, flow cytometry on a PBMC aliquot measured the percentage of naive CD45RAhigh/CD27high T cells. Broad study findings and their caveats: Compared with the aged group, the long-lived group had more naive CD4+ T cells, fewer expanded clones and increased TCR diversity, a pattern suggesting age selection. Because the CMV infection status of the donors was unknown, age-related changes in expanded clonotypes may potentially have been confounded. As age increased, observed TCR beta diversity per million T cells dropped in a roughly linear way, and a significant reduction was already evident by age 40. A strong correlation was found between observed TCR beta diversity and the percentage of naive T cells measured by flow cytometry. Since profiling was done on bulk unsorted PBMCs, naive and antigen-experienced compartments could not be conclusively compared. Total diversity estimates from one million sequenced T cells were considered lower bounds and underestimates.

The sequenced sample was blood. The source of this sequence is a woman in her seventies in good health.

In nucleotides, the sequence is TGCGCCAGCAGGGCGGTCTACGAGCAGTACTTC. Its protein reads: CASRAVYEQYF. The rearranged chain carries TRBV5-1 and TRBJ2-7; the D gene is not confidently resolved. The CDR3 spans 11 residues, from the cysteine through the phenylalanine. Left in the record is the CDR3 DNA by itself, 33 bases read in frame from the first base. V loses 5 bases, J loses 3 bases, and the germline ends lie 6 bases apart. For CDR1 and CDR2, the germline V gene lists SGHRS and YFSETQ.